The source of this T cell receptor (beta chain) is a study of T cell responses to AZD1222 COVID-19 vaccine. Study-wide background: Researchers grouped second doses given at about 4 or about 12 weeks into one pool. Points from the study as a whole: Within unmutated variant regions lay the reported targets of nearly half of spike-specific TCRs. Baseline serology detected seropositivity in only six or seven AZD1222 recipients.

TCRdb keeps only in-frame clones here, not all; method: immunoSEQ multiplex PCR. Of roughly 120,000 clones listed, roughly 90% are singletons. V lost 2 bases, J lost 6 bases, and 8 bases lay in between. CDR1 and CDR2 (germline): GTSNPN, SVGIG (reference sequence). This CDR3 has 12 residues. For this clone: Its antigen is not known.

The source is an adult in good health. The V gene is TRBV30, the J gene TRBJ2-1, with D perhaps TRBD1 (6 bases). Sample: peripheral blood, taken on day 0 of AZD1222 vaccination. CDR3 in amino acids: CAWSLGANEQFF. The CDR3 DNA follows: TGTGCCTGGAGTCTGGGGGCCAATGAGCAGTTCTTC.